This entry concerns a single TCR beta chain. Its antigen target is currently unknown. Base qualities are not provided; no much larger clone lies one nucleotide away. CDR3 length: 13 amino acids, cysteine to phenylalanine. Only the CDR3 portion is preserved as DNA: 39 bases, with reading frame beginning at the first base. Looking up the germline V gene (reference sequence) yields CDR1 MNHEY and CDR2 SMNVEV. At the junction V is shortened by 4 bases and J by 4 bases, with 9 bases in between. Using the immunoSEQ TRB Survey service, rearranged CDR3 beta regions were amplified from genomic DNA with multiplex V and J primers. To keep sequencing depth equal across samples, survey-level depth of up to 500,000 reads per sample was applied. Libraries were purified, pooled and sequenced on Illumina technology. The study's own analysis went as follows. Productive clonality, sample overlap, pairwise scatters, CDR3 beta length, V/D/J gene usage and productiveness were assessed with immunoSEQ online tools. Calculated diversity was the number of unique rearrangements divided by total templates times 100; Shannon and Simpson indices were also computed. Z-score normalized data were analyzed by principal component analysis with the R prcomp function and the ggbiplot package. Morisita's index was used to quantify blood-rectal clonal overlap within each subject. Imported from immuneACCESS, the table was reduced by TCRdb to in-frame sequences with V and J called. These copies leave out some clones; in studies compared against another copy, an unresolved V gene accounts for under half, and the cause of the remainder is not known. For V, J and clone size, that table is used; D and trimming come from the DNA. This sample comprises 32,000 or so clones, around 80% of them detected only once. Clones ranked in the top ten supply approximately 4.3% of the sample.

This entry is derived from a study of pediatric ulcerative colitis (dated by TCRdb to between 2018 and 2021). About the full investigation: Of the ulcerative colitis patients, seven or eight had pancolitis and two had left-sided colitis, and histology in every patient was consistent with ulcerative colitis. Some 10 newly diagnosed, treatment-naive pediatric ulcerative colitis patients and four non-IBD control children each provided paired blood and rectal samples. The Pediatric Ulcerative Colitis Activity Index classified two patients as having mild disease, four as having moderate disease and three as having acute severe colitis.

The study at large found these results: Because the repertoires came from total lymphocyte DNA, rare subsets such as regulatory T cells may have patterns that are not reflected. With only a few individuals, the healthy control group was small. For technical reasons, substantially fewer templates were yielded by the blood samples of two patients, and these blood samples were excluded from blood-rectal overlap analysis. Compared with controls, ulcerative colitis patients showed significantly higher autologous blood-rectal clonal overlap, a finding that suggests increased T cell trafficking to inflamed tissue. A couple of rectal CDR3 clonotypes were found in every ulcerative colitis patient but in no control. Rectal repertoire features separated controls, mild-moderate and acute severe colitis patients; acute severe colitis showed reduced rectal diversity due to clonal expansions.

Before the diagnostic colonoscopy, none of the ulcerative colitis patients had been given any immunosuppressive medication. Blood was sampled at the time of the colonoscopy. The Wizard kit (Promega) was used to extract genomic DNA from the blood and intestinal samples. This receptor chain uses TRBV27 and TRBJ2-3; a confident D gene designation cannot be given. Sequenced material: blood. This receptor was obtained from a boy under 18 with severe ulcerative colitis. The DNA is TGTGCCAGCAGTTCGCCCCCCTCAGATACGCAGTATTTT. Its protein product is CASSSPPSDTQYF.